These 25 T cell receptor beta chains were sequenced from one sample in a study of blood T cell repertoires in COVID-19 (TCRdb year 2020). The library was produced with the immunoSEQ multiplex PCR assay. TCRdb stores this immuneACCESS table with in-frame sequences only. Part of the clones is absent; in the studies checked, under half of the shortfall reflects unresolved V genes, and no reason is known for the rest. The sample table contains 55,000 to 80,000 clones; only one count was recorded for more than 70% of them. The ten top clones hold roughly 6.8% of the sample. The sample was peripheral blood. These receptors were obtained from a human donor in a cohort sampled during active COVID-19.

The chain employs TRBV28 and TRBJ1-5, with D tentatively TRBD1 (5 bases). Germline CDR1 MDHEN, CDR2 SYDVKM. V shed 7 bases and J shed 0 bases, with 7 bases lying between them. CDR3 length equals 13 residues. CDR3 region: CASTGRSNQPQHF. CDR3 DNA: TGTGCCAGCACAGGGCGTAGCAATCAGCCCCAGCATTTT.

The CDR3 nucleotides read TGCGCCAGCAGCGCGGGGGATTGGAGCAATCAGCCCCAGCATTTT. It encodes CASSAGDWSNQPQHF. This chain connects TRBV5-1 to TRBJ1-5; possible D gene TRBD1, 5 bases. The germline V and J ends were trimmed by 4 bases and 1 base, with 12 bases remaining between them. The CDR3 is 15 residues long. Germline values: CDR1 SGHRS, CDR2 YFSETQ.

The chain couples TRBV9 to TRBJ1-1, with D unclear. V lost 0 bases, J lost 0 bases, and 9 bases lay in between. The CDR3 is made up of 15 amino acids. The germline V gene has CDR1 SGDLS and CDR2 YYNGEE. The DNA for the CDR3 is TGTGCCAGCAGCGTAGGAGTCGCCATGAACACTGAAGCTTTCTTT. It translates to CASSVGVAMNTEAFF. Full variable domain (rest looked up from reference TRBV9 and TRBJ1-1): DSGVTQTPKHLITATGQRVTLRCSPRSGDLSVYWYQQSLDQGLQFLIQYYNGEERAKGNILERFSAQQFPDLHSELNLSSLELGDSALYFCASSVGVAMNTEAFFGQGTRLTVV.

This clone has just a few counts. The genes are TRBV5-1 and TRBJ1-1, with a tentative D call TRBD1 (5 bases). CDR3 size: 14 residues. Per the germline V gene, CDR1 is SGHRS and CDR2 is YFSETQ. With 0 bases removed from V and 1 base from J, the gap between germline ends came to 7 bases. The CDR3 region is CASSLAGRNTEAFF. The CDR3 DNA is TGCGCCAGCAGCTTGGCAGGGCGGAACACTGAAGCTTTCTTT.

The CDR3 region has the DNA TGTGCCAGCAGCGCCGACTACTCCTACAATGAGCAGTTCTTC. Translated: CASSADYSYNEQFF. The rearrangement links TRBV2 to TRBJ2-1; D perhaps matches TRBD2 (5 bases). The V end lost 6 bases, the J end lost 0 bases, and 9 bases lay between the germline ends. In germline, CDR1 is SNHLY, CDR2 FYNNEI. The CDR3 runs 14 residues. Using reference TRBV2 and TRBJ2-1 for the parts outside the CDR3, the full variable domain is EPEVTQTPSHQVTQMGQEVILRCVPISNHLYFYWYRQILGQKVEFLVSFYNNEISEKSEIFDDQFSVERPDGSNFTLKIRSTKLEDSAMYFCASSADYSYNEQFFGPGTRLTVL.

The chain couples TRBV19 to TRBJ1-5, with 10 positions matching TRBD1. The V and J ends lost 9 bases and 3 bases, in that order; junction bases with no gene match: 5. The CDR3 is made up of 14 amino acids. Germline-derived CDR1 and CDR2 are LNHDA and SQIVND (reference sequence). The CDR3: CASRQGAFNQPQHF. CDR3 DNA sequence: TGTGCCAGCCGACAGGGGGCATTCAATCAGCCCCAGCATTTT.

The chain couples TRBV5-1 to TRBJ2-1; TRBD2 is a possible D gene (6 bases). There are 15 residues in the CDR3. V lost 0 bases and J 0 bases, leaving 7 bases between the germline ends. The germline CDR1 and CDR2 sequences are SGHRS and YFSETQ. In DNA form, the CDR3 reads TGCGCCAGCAGCTTGGACGGGGGCTCCTACAATGAGCAGTTCTTC. It is translated as CASSLDGGSYNEQFF. Full variable domain (remainder filled in from reference TRBV5-1 and TRBJ2-1): KAGVTQTPRYLIKTRGQQVTLSCSPISGHRSVSWYQQTPGQGLQFLFEYFSETQRNKGNFPGRFSGRQFSNSRSEMNVSTLELGDSALYLCASSLDGGSYNEQFFGPGTRLTVL.

This chain uses TRBV18 with TRBJ1-5; D remains unclear. The V gene's germline CDR1 is KGHSH and CDR2 LQKENI. V gave up 1 base and J gave up 6 bases, with 13 bases separating them. The length of the CDR3 is 15 residues. CDR3 nucleotide sequence: TGTGCCAGCTCACCACAGGAGGGAAGGCTTCAGCCCCAGCATTTT. This gives the protein CASSPQEGRLQPQHF.

This clone was detected a few times. In nucleotides, the CDR3 is TGCAGTGCTAGTAACTCAGATACGCAGTATTTT. Its protein product is CSASNSDTQYF. The V call is TRBV20-1, the J call TRBJ2-3; D is unresolved. The CDR3 sequence is 11 residues long. The germline V gene has CDR1 DFQATT and CDR2 SNEGSKA (reference sequence). V was trimmed by 3 bases and J by 4 bases, leaving 5 bases between them.

V gene TRBV30 combines with J gene TRBJ2-2, with 7 bases that match TRBD2. Per the germline V gene, CDR1 is GTSNPN and CDR2 is SVGIG (reference sequence). The CDR3 contains 13 residues. J lost 7 bases, V lost 3 bases, and 5 bases had no gene match. The CDR3 nucleotides read TGTGCCTGGAGCACATGGGAGGGCGGGGAGCTGTTTTTT. This sequence encodes CAWSTWEGGELFF.

The CDR3 DNA reads as TGCGCCAGCAGACAGGGACTGAACACTGAAGCTTTCTTT. It codes for CASRQGLNTEAFF. The chain employs TRBV10-1 and TRBJ1-1; TRBD1 is a possible D gene (6 bases). The CDR3 runs 13 residues. Germline V lookup: CDR1 WNHNN, CDR2 SYGVQD (reference sequence). Trimming removed 6 bases at V and 0 bases at J, with 8 bases between.

J is TRBJ2-7 and V is TRBV7-9; 8 nucleotides line up with TRBD2. This CDR3 comprises 15 residues. V shed 4 bases and J 2 bases; nucleotides not matched to a gene: 7. Germline CDR1 SEHNR, CDR2 FQNEAQ (reference sequence). CDR3 nucleotide sequence: TGTGCCAGCAGCTCCGCGACTAGCGTTACCTACGAGCAGTACTTC. Translated: CASSSATSVTYEQYF.

The genes are TRBV5-1 and TRBJ1-2; D gene unclear. Germline V gene lookup returns CDR1 SGHRS and CDR2 YFSETQ. V shed 4 bases and J shed 6 bases, with 16 bases lying between them. The CDR3 length is 14 residues. CDR3 residues: CASSDYAKKDGYTF. In DNA, the CDR3 is TGCGCCAGCAGCGACTACGCTAAGAAAGATGGCTACACCTTC. The full variable domain, in which reference TRBV5-1 and TRBJ1-2 provide the parts outside the CDR3, is KAGVTQTPRYLIKTRGQQVTLSCSPISGHRSVSWYQQTPGQGLQFLFEYFSETQRNKGNFPGRFSGRQFSNSRSEMNVSTLELGDSALYLCASSDYAKKDGYTFGSGTRLTVV.

This sequence joins TRBV10-3 and TRBJ2-5; 11 nucleotides align to TRBD2. The trim removed 0 bases at V and 1 base at J, leaving 4 bases unmatched. There are 17 residues in the CDR3. CDR1 and CDR2 (germline): ENHRY, SYGVKD. CDR3 sequence reads: CAISESTSGGLQETQYF. The CDR3 DNA sequence: TGTGCCATCAGTGAGTCAACTAGCGGGGGACTCCAAGAGACCCAGTACTTC.

The chain has TRBV6-5 and TRBJ2-7, with D possibly matching TRBD2 (6 bases). CDR1 and CDR2 (germline): MNHEY, SVGAGI. V was clipped by 10 bases and J by 4 bases, with 17 bases between them. There are 13 residues in the CDR3. For the CDR3, the DNA is TGTGCCACCTCTAAGATAGCGGAGTACGAGCAGTACTTC. This sequence encodes CATSKIAEYEQYF.

This chain uses TRBV2 with TRBJ1-2; D is perhaps TRBD1 (6 bases). The germline gives CDR1 SNHLY, CDR2 FYNNEI. CDR3 length equals 14 residues. The V end lost 7 bases, the J end lost 7 bases, and 19 bases lay between the germline ends. The DNA of the CDR3 is TGTGCCAGCAAACTAACACAGGGAACCAGTGGCTACACCTTC. Amino acid sequence: CASKLTQGTSGYTF.

This clone showed up just once. The gene calls are TRBV30 and TRBJ2-3, with D perhaps matching TRBD2 (7 bases). Trimming took 0 bases from V and 2 from J, leaving 15 bases between them. The CDR3 extends over 16 amino acids. Germline values: CDR1 GTSNPN, CDR2 SVGIG (reference sequence). The CDR3 loop reads CAWSVRGGGHTDTQYF. CDR3 in DNA: TGTGCCTGGAGTGTACGGGGCGGGGGCCACACAGATACGCAGTATTTT.

V usage is TRBV7-9 and J usage is TRBJ2-1; D unresolved. The V end lost 2 bases, the J end lost 9 bases, and 11 bases lay between the germline ends. CDR3 length equals 13 residues. CDR1 is SEHNR, CDR2 FQNEAQ, per germline (reference sequence). The DNA of the CDR3 is TGTGCCAGCAGCTTATCAAGCTTCGGTGAGCAGTTCTTC. Its protein is CASSLSSFGEQFF.

The rearrangement joins TRBV7-8 to TRBJ1-4, with a possible D match to TRBD1 (5 bases). The germline CDR1 and CDR2 sequences are SGHVS and FQNEAQ. This CDR3 region has 16 residues. V was shortened by 2 bases and J by 7 bases, with 17 bases between the two germline ends. CDR3 DNA: TGTGCCAGCAGCTTACAATCGGGACCAGCGGGTGAAAAACTGTTTTTT. Translating gives CASSLQSGPAGEKLFF.

The V gene is TRBV5-1, the J gene TRBJ2-1; 11 positions match TRBD2. Germline CDR1 reads SGHRS; CDR2 reads YFSETQ. The CDR3 is 16 residues long. Germline trimming cut 3 bases from V and 7 bases from J; bases unmatched to any gene: 9. The CDR3 DNA reads TGCGCCAGCAGCTCTAGCGGGGGGCTCCAGGCAAATGAGCAGTTCTTC. Residues: CASSSSGGLQANEQFF.

This sequence joins TRBV4-1 and TRBJ1-2; D unclear. The V gene's germline CDR1 is MGHRA and CDR2 YSYEKL. V lost 1 base and J lost 0, with 9 bases in between. The CDR3 contains 15 residues. CDR3 sequence: CASSQAGSANYGYTF. Here the CDR3 DNA reads TGCGCCAGCAGCCAAGCGGGTTCAGCTAACTATGGCTACACCTTC.

This clone was seen a single time. The chain is built from TRBV5-1 and TRBJ2-1; 7 positions agree with TRBD1. V gave up 2 bases and J gave up 3 bases; unmatched junction bases: 11. The CDR3 spans 17 residues. Germline V gene lookup returns CDR1 SGHRS and CDR2 YFSETQ. The CDR3 sequence: CASSFRVGTVIYNEQFF. In DNA form, the CDR3 reads TGCGCCAGCAGCTTCCGTGTGGGGACAGTTATCTACAATGAGCAGTTCTTC.

The chain joins TRBV19 to TRBJ1-1; a possible D gene is TRBD1 (5 bases). V shed 6 bases and J shed 1 base, with 15 bases lying between them. CDR1 and CDR2 (germline): LNHDA, SQIVND (reference sequence). CDR3 length: 15 amino acids. The CDR3 sequence: CASSLSGLRNTEAFF. Written as DNA, the CDR3 is TGTGCCAGTAGCCTATCGGGACTCCGGAACACTGAAGCTTTCTTT.

The chain recombines TRBV21-1 with TRBJ1-3. TRBV21-1 is listed as a pseudogene. CDR3 length: 15 amino acids. The CDR3 coding sequence is TGTGCCAGCTGTATAGGGCGCGGGTCTGGAAACACCATATATTTT. It is translated as CASCIGRGSGNTIYF.

The chain carries TRBV7-8 and TRBJ1-2; D may be TRBD1 (5 bases). The CDR3 length is 14 residues. Trimming pared 6 bases from V and 1 base from J, leaving 12 bases between. Germline V gives CDR1 SGHVS, CDR2 FQNEAQ. The CDR3 sequence is CASSKTEINYGYTF. In DNA, the CDR3 is TGTGCCAGCAGTAAGACAGAGATTAACTATGGCTACACCTTC.